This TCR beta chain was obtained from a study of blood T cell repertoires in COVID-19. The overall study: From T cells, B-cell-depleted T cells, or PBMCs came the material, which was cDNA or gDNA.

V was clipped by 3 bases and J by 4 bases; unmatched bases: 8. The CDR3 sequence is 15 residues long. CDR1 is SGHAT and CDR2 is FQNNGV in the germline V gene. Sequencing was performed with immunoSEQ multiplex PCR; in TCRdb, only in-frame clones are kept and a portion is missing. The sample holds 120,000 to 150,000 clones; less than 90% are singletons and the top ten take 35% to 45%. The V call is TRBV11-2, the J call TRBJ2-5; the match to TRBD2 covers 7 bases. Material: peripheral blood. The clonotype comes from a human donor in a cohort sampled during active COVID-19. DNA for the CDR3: TGTGCCAGCAGCTTGACGGGGGGATTGGGAGAGACCCAGTACTTC. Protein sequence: CASSLTGGLGETQYF.